This TCR beta chain was identified in a study of CD8+CD57+ T cells in acquired aplastic anemia. Findings of the study overall: Both patients and controls carried the same twenty-nine CD8+ CDR3 sequences.

TCR beta VDJ combinations and CDR3 sequences were profiled from genomic DNA. MiXCR was run by TCRdb on the reads, yielding one entry per CDR3 protein. Of more than 100,000 distinct CDR3 sequences listed, 48% are singletons. Germline CDR1 reads SQVTM; CDR2 reads ANQGSEA. CDR3 length equals 13 residues. Note on this clonotype: The antigen remains undetermined.

The receptor was derived from a human donor in good health, serving as a control. Sequences were obtained from sorted CD4+, CD8+, or CD8+CD57+ T cells (not recorded which) from PBMCs. This sequence joins TRBV29-1 and TRBJ2-3; D may be TRBD1 (6 bases). Gene TRBJ1-5 matches the end of the DNA better, so the J call may be wrong. The CDR3 loop is CSVEDRGTDTQHF. The CDR3 bases are TGCAGCGTTGAAGACAGGGGCACAGATACGCAGCATTTT.